A selection of T cell receptor beta chains follows, all from one sample in a study of Graves' ophthalmopathy and Graves' hyperthyroidism. TCRdb reprocessed the multiplex PCR reads with MiXCR, giving one entry per CDR3 protein. The table shows 350,000 to 400,000 distinct CDR3 sequences, with approximately 16% occurring only once. Input material: peripheral blood. Receptors were obtained from a woman aged 18-35 years with Graves' ophthalmopathy. The CDR3 runs from the conserved cysteine through the conserved F or W. The order of the fields is D gene, J gene, V gene, clone size, CDR3 protein, CDR3 DNA. A D gene is named only where the DNA matches it firmly. Expanded clones are given a class, and other clones once, few, many or no size at all.

d_gene: TRBD1; j_gene: TRBJ1-1; v_gene: TRBV7-8; abundance: many; CDR3aa: CASSLEGQLNTEAFF; CDR3nt: TGTGCCAGCAGCTTAGAGGGACAGCTGAACACTGAAGCTTTCTTT
d_gene: TRBD1; j_gene: TRBJ2-7; v_gene: TRBV28; abundance: many; CDR3aa: CASSLSTGGTSYEQYF; CDR3nt: TGTGCCAGCAGTTTATCTACAGGGGGGACCTCCTACGAGCAGTACTTC
d_gene: TRBD1; j_gene: TRBJ2-7; v_gene: TRBV27; abundance: many; CDR3aa: CASSPGTGAHEQYF; CDR3nt: TGTGCCAGCAGTCCCGGGACAGGGGCCCACGAGCAGTACTTC
d_gene: NA; j_gene: TRBJ1-1; v_gene: TRBV20-1; abundance: many; CDR3aa: CSARVPGQNTEAFF; CDR3nt: TGCAGTGCTAGAGTTCCAGGACAGAACACTGAAGCTTTCTTT
d_gene: NA; j_gene: TRBJ1-1; v_gene: TRBV6-4; abundance: many; CDR3aa: CASSDEGGTEAFF; CDR3nt: TGTGCCAGCAGTGACGAGGGGGGCACTGAAGCTTTCTTT
d_gene: TRBD1; j_gene: TRBJ1-1; v_gene: TRBV28; abundance: many; CDR3aa: CASSITGGGTEAFF; CDR3nt: TGTGCCAGTAGTATTACAGGGGGAGGGACTGAAGCTTTCTTT
d_gene: NA; j_gene: TRBJ1-6; v_gene: TRBV4-1; abundance: many; CDR3aa: CASSQGQGISYNSPLHF; CDR3nt: TGCGCCAGCAGCCAGGGGCAGGGTATCTCCTATAATTCACCCCTCCACTTT
d_gene: TRBD2; j_gene: TRBJ2-5; v_gene: TRBV28; abundance: many; CDR3aa: CASSLWTSTETQYF; CDR3nt: TGTGCCAGCAGCTTGTGGACTAGCACAGAGACCCAGTACTTC
d_gene: NA; j_gene: TRBJ1-1; v_gene: TRBV20-1; abundance: once; CDR3aa: CSVGAVNTEAFF; CDR3nt: TGCAGTGTGGGAGCGGTGAACACTGAAGCTTTCTTT
d_gene: TRBD1; j_gene: TRBJ1-5; v_gene: TRBV19; abundance: NA; CDR3aa: CASSILPGQGNQPQHF; CDR3nt: TGTGCCAGTAGTATCCTGCCGGGACAGGGTAATCAGCCCCAGCATTTT
d_gene: NA; j_gene: TRBJ2-5; v_gene: TRBV25-1; abundance: many; CDR3aa: CASSEFGTHQPGTQYF; CDR3nt: TGTGCCAGCAGTGAATTCGGAACCCACCAGCCCGGGACCCAGTACTTC
d_gene: NA; j_gene: TRBJ2-7; v_gene: TRBV12-3/TRBV12-4; abundance: many; CDR3aa: CASSFPGRGVYEQYF; CDR3nt: TGTGCCAGCAGTTTTCCAGGCCGGGGAGTCTACGAGCAGTACTTC
d_gene: TRBD2; j_gene: TRBJ2-5; v_gene: TRBV12-3/TRBV12-4; abundance: many; CDR3aa: CASSLGAGEETQYF; CDR3nt: TGTGCCAGCAGTTTAGGAGCGGGGGAAGAGACCCAGTACTTC
d_gene: TRBD1; j_gene: TRBJ1-6; v_gene: TRBV7-8; abundance: many; CDR3aa: CASSLATAGASGGNSPLHF; CDR3nt: TGTGCCAGCAGCTTAGCCACAGCGGGGGCATCAGGGGGTAATTCACCCCTCCACTTT
d_gene: NA; j_gene: TRBJ2-7; v_gene: TRBV7-2; abundance: many; CDR3aa: CASSSDLYEQYF; CDR3nt: TGTGCCAGCAGTTCGGACCTCTACGAGCAGTACTTC
d_gene: NA; j_gene: TRBJ2-2; v_gene: TRBV6-4; abundance: many; CDR3aa: CASSDRNTGELFF; CDR3nt: TGTGCCAGCAGTGACAGAAACACCGGGGAGCTGTTTTTT
d_gene: NA; j_gene: TRBJ1-1; v_gene: TRBV19; abundance: many; CDR3aa: CASLGRGMNTEAFF; CDR3nt: TGTGCCAGTTTAGGAAGGGGAATGAACACTGAAGCTTTCTTT
d_gene: NA; j_gene: TRBJ2-7; v_gene: TRBV5-7; abundance: many; CDR3aa: CASSYPRFGPGGLSYEQYF; CDR3nt: TGTGCCAGCAGTTACCCCCGATTTGGACCCGGGGGTTTGTCCTACGAGCAGTACTTC
d_gene: NA; j_gene: TRBJ2-2; v_gene: TRBV7-8; abundance: NA; CDR3aa: CASSPQGGANTGELFF; CDR3nt: TGTGCCAGCAGCCCCCAAGGGGGGGCGAACACCGGGGAGCTGTTTTTT
d_gene: NA; j_gene: TRBJ1-1; v_gene: TRBV28; abundance: many; CDR3aa: CASSPTTGQSNTEAFF; CDR3nt: TGTGCCAGCAGTCCGACAACTGGACAGAGCAACACTGAAGCTTTCTTT
d_gene: NA; j_gene: TRBJ2-5; v_gene: TRBV28; abundance: once; CDR3aa: CASWSRFEETQYF; CDR3nt: TGTGCCAGCTGGTCCCGGTTTGAAGAGACCCAGTACTTC
d_gene: NA; j_gene: TRBJ1-2; v_gene: TRBV30; abundance: many; CDR3aa: CAWSVVEGYGYTF; CDR3nt: TGTGCCTGGAGTGTAGTAGAGGGCTATGGCTACACCTTC
d_gene: NA; j_gene: TRBJ2-4; v_gene: TRBV11-2; abundance: many; CDR3aa: CASSYPQVEGAGWNIQYF; CDR3nt: TGTGCCAGCAGCTACCCACAGGTGGAGGGGGCGGGGTGGAACATTCAGTACTTC
d_gene: NA; j_gene: TRBJ1-1; v_gene: TRBV29-1; abundance: NA; CDR3aa: CSVLPLTGRRNTEAFF; CDR3nt: TGCAGCGTTCTCCCTCTCACAGGGAGGAGGAACACTGAAGCTTTCTTT
d_gene: NA; j_gene: TRBJ1-2; v_gene: TRBV7-3; abundance: many; CDR3aa: CASSLKGSNYGYTF; CDR3nt: TGTGCCAGCAGCTTAAAGGGGTCCAACTATGGCTACACCTTC
d_gene: NA; j_gene: TRBJ2-6; v_gene: TRBV7-3; abundance: many; CDR3aa: CASSYGTSGANVLTF; CDR3nt: TGTGCCAGCAGCTACGGGACTTCTGGGGCCAACGTCCTGACTTTC
d_gene: TRBD2; j_gene: TRBJ2-7; v_gene: TRBV6-1; abundance: many; CDR3aa: CAVGPGLAVEQYF; CDR3nt: TGTGCCGTAGGGCCGGGACTAGCGGTCGAGCAGTACTTC
d_gene: TRBD2; j_gene: TRBJ2-7; v_gene: TRBV12-3/TRBV12-4; abundance: many; CDR3aa: CASSLRRGGYEQYF; CDR3nt: TGTGCCAGCAGTTTGAGGCGGGGGGGCTACGAGCAGTACTTC
d_gene: TRBD2; j_gene: TRBJ2-2; v_gene: TRBV5-1; abundance: NA; CDR3aa: CASGAGGSTGELFF; CDR3nt: TGCGCCAGCGGAGCGGGAGGATCCACCGGGGAGCTGTTTTTT
d_gene: NA; j_gene: TRBJ1-2; v_gene: TRBV6-2/TRBV6-3; abundance: NA; CDR3aa: CASNPGTHSNYGYTF; CDR3nt: TGTGCCAGCAACCCCGGGACACATTCTAACTATGGCTACACCTTC
d_gene: NA; j_gene: TRBJ1-6; v_gene: TRBV2; abundance: many; CDR3aa: CASSHEGLYNSPLHF; CDR3nt: TGTGCCAGCAGCCATGAGGGGCTCTATAATTCACCCCTCCACTTT
d_gene: TRBD1; j_gene: TRBJ1-5; v_gene: TRBV6-1; abundance: many; CDR3aa: CASSPWTGRGGNQPQHF; CDR3nt: TGTGCCAGCAGTCCGTGGACAGGGAGGGGAGGCAATCAGCCCCAGCATTTT
d_gene: TRBD2; j_gene: TRBJ2-7; v_gene: TRBV5-1; abundance: many; CDR3aa: CASMSGGSGMYEQYF; CDR3nt: TGCGCCAGCATGTCCGGGGGGAGCGGGATGTACGAGCAGTACTTC
d_gene: TRBD1; j_gene: TRBJ2-7; v_gene: TRBV20-1; abundance: many; CDR3aa: CSAARTGDEQYF; CDR3nt: TGCAGTGCTGCCAGGACAGGGGACGAGCAGTACTTC
d_gene: NA; j_gene: TRBJ1-5; v_gene: TRBV6-2/TRBV6-3; abundance: many; CDR3aa: CASSAPFEGPQHF; CDR3nt: TGTGCCAGCAGTGCCCCTTTCGAAGGGCCCCAGCATTTT
d_gene: TRBD1; j_gene: TRBJ2-4; v_gene: TRBV11-1; abundance: many; CDR3aa: CASSSRDRLNIQYF; CDR3nt: TGTGCCAGCAGCTCCCGGGACAGACTAAACATTCAGTACTTC
d_gene: TRBD2; j_gene: TRBJ2-5; v_gene: TRBV6-5; abundance: many; CDR3aa: CASSRPGGGWETQYF; CDR3nt: TGTGCCAGCAGCCGGCCGGGCGGGGGATGGGAGACCCAGTACTTC
d_gene: TRBD2; j_gene: TRBJ2-2; v_gene: TRBV3-1; abundance: NA; CDR3aa: CASSQEVLAGVSGELFF; CDR3nt: TGTGCCAGCAGCCAGGAAGTACTAGCGGGAGTGTCTGGGGAGCTGTTTTTT
d_gene: TRBD2; j_gene: TRBJ2-7; v_gene: TRBV12-3/TRBV12-4; abundance: NA; CDR3aa: CASSLAGEGSYEQYF; CDR3nt: TGTGCCAGCAGCTTAGCGGGTGAGGGATCCTACGAGCAGTACTTC
d_gene: TRBD2; j_gene: TRBJ2-3; v_gene: TRBV10-3; abundance: many; CDR3aa: CATGGGRADTQYF; CDR3nt: TGTGCCACCGGGGGGGGGCGTGCAGATACGCAGTATTTT
d_gene: NA; j_gene: TRBJ2-7; v_gene: TRBV7-2; abundance: NA; CDR3aa: CASSFAGMVYEQYF; CDR3nt: TGTGCCAGCAGCTTTGCGGGGATGGTTTACGAGCAGTACTTC
d_gene: TRBD1; j_gene: TRBJ1-5; v_gene: TRBV6-1; abundance: many; CDR3aa: CASSEAARGFVQPQHF; CDR3nt: TGTGCCAGCAGTGAAGCGGCCAGGGGGTTCGTTCAGCCCCAGCATTTT
d_gene: TRBD1; j_gene: TRBJ2-7; v_gene: TRBV6-1; abundance: few; CDR3aa: CASSETGNSYEQYF; CDR3nt: TGTGCCAGCAGTGAGACAGGGAACTCCTACGAGCAGTACTTC
d_gene: TRBD1; j_gene: TRBJ1-1; v_gene: TRBV19; abundance: NA; CDR3aa: CASTTGVETEAFF; CDR3nt: TGTGCCAGTACTACAGGGGTGGAAACTGAAGCTTTCTTT
d_gene: NA; j_gene: TRBJ2-2; v_gene: TRBV6-2/TRBV6-3; abundance: many; CDR3aa: CASSYWGPNTGELFF; CDR3nt: TGTGCCAGCAGTTACTGGGGACCAAACACCGGGGAGCTGTTTTTT
d_gene: NA; j_gene: TRBJ1-2; v_gene: TRBV27; abundance: NA; CDR3aa: CASGWTQNYGYTF; CDR3nt: TGTGCCAGCGGGTGGACCCAAAACTATGGCTACACCTTC
d_gene: NA; j_gene: TRBJ1-2; v_gene: TRBV30; abundance: NA; CDR3aa: CAWNNRARYGYTF; CDR3nt: TGTGCCTGGAATAACAGGGCGCGATATGGCTACACCTTC
d_gene: TRBD1; j_gene: TRBJ1-1; v_gene: TRBV15; abundance: NA; CDR3aa: CATSTAGGQQVGTEAFF; CDR3nt: TGTGCCACCAGCACCGCAGGGGGCCAGCAGGTAGGGACTGAAGCTTTCTTT
d_gene: NA; j_gene: TRBJ1-1; v_gene: TRBV12-3/TRBV12-4; abundance: NA; CDR3aa: CASSLGTGSGAFF; CDR3nt: TGTGCCAGCAGTTTAGGGACGGGCAGCGGAGCTTTCTTT
d_gene: NA; j_gene: TRBJ2-5; v_gene: TRBV28; abundance: many; CDR3aa: CASVKRRQETQYF; CDR3nt: TGTGCCAGCGTGAAAAGGCGCCAAGAGACCCAGTACTTC
d_gene: TRBD1; j_gene: TRBJ1-1; v_gene: TRBV2; abundance: NA; CDR3aa: CASSNRDRGTEAFF; CDR3nt: TGTGCCAGCAGCAACCGGGACAGGGGAACTGAAGCTTTCTTT
d_gene: NA; j_gene: TRBJ1-2; v_gene: TRBV6-5; abundance: NA; CDR3aa: CASSYSQSTGYTF; CDR3nt: TGTGCCAGCAGTTACTCGCAAAGCACCGGCTACACCTTC
d_gene: NA; j_gene: TRBJ2-5; v_gene: TRBV28; abundance: few; CDR3aa: CASSAGYSQETQYF; CDR3nt: TGTGCCAGCAGTGCGGGCTACAGTCAAGAGACCCAGTACTTC